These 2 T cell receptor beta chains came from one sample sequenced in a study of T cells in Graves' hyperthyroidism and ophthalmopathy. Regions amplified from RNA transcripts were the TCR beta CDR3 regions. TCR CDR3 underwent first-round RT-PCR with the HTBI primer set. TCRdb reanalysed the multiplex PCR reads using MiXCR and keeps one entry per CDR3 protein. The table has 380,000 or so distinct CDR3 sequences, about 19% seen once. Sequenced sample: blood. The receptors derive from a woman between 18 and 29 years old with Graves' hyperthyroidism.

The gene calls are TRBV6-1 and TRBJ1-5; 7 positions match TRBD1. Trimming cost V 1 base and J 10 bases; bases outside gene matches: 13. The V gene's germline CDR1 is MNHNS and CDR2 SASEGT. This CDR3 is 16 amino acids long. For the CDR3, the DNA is TGTGCCAGCAGTGAAGGGGTGAGACAGGGACTTTTTCCCCAGCATTTT. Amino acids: CASSEGVRQGLFPQHF.

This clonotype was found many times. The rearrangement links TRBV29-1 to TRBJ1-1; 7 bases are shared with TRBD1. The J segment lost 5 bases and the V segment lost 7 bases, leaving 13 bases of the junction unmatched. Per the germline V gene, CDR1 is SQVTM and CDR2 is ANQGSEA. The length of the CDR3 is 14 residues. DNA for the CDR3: TGCAGCGCTGATTTCACAGGGGCAGGGACTGAAGCTTTCTTT. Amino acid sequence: CSADFTGAGTEAFF.